A single sample gave rise to the 14 T cell receptor beta chains below, sequenced in a study of cytotoxic CD8 clonotypes in ibrutinib-treated CLL. Libraries were prepared by immunoSEQ multiplex PCR; TCRdb keeps only in-frame clonotypes and omits some of them. The sample contains 270,000 or so clones, roughly three quarters of which appear only once. Source: PBMCs, taken at disease progression, from a patient treated with ibrutinib. Receptor source: a human donor with chronic lymphocytic leukemia.

V gene TRBV6-5 combines with J gene TRBJ1-5; 7 bases agree with TRBD1. The germline V gene has CDR1 MNHEY and CDR2 SVGAGI. This CDR3 is 14 amino acids long. J was trimmed by 4 bases and V by 10 bases; bases with no gene match: 10. The CDR3 region has the DNA TGTGCCACCAATGAACAGGGGAAAAATCAGCCCCAGCATTTT. Amino acids: CATNEQGKNQPQHF.

The CDR3: CASSLGWGNQPQHF. For the CDR3, the DNA is TGTGCCAGCAGCCTAGGTTGGGGGAATCAGCCCCAGCATTTT. The chain carries TRBV7-9 and TRBJ1-5, with D tentatively TRBD1 (5 bases). The CDR3 is 14 residues long. Germline CDR1 SEHNR, CDR2 FQNEAQ (reference sequence). V lost 5 bases to trimming and J lost 4 bases, with 12 bases between them.

The chain has TRBV29-1 and TRBJ1-1; D remains unclear. The germline gives CDR1 SQVTM, CDR2 ANQGSEA. The CDR3 has 11 amino acids. The V end was cut by 8 bases, the J end by 5 bases, with 12 bases between. In nucleotides, the CDR3 is TGCAGCTCATTAATGGGGACTGAAGCTTTCTTT. Translated, it gives CSSLMGTEAFF.

This clone was counted a single time. V usage is TRBV28 and J usage is TRBJ2-4; D is ambiguous. The CDR3 is 13 residues long. V shed 3 bases and J shed 1 base, with 4 bases lying between them. The germline V gene encodes CDR1 MDHEN and CDR2 SYDVKM. DNA for the CDR3: TGTGCCAGCAGTTTTCCGGCCAAAAACATTCAGTACTTC. Translation: CASSFPAKNIQYF. The full variable domain, completed using reference TRBV28 and TRBJ2-4, is DVKVTQSSRYLVKRTGEKVFLECVQDMDHENMFWYRQDPGLGLRLIYFSYDVKMKEKGDIPEGYSVSREKKERFSLILESASTNQTSMYLCASSFPAKNIQYFGAGTRLSVL.

In DNA, the CDR3 is TGCGCCAGCAGCTCCACCGGGACAGCCTATAATTCACCCCTCCACTTT. This codes for CASSSTGTAYNSPLHF. The V gene is TRBV5-1, the J gene TRBJ1-6; TRBD1 agrees at 7 bases. CDR1 SGHRS and CDR2 YFSETQ come from the germline V gene. V gave up 3 bases and J gave up 2 bases; unmatched junction bases: 5. This CDR3 spans 16 amino acids. The whole variable domain, filled in from reference TRBV5-1 and TRBJ1-6, reads KAGVTQTPRYLIKTRGQQVTLSCSPISGHRSVSWYQQTPGQGLQFLFEYFSETQRNKGNFPGRFSGRQFSNSRSEMNVSTLELGDSALYLCASSSTGTAYNSPLHFGNGTRLTVT.

The chain recombines TRBV27 with TRBJ2-5; D might be TRBD2 (6 bases). V dropped 3 bases and J dropped 4 bases, with 12 bases sitting between them. Germline lookup yields CDR1 MNHEY and CDR2 SMNVEV (reference sequence). The CDR3 length is 14 residues. CDR3 sequence (DNA): TGTGCCAGCAGTTTTCATCGGGGGTCAGAGACCCAGTACTTC. Protein sequence: CASSFHRGSETQYF.

The genes are TRBV15 and TRBJ2-2; 9 bases line up with TRBD1. Germline CDR1 and CDR2: LNHNV and YYDKDF (reference sequence). The CDR3 runs to 18 residues. Trimming at V came to 1 base and at J to 3 bases, leaving 9 bases not matched to a gene. In DNA, the CDR3 is TGTGCCACCAGCAGAGGAATATTACAGGGGGCAGACACCGGGGAGCTGTTTTTT. It is translated as CATSRGILQGADTGELFF.

This clone was seen a single time. The chain has TRBV9 and TRBJ2-5, with D possibly being TRBD1 or TRBD2 (5 bases each). The CDR3 length is 16 residues. V lost 1 base to trimming and J lost 3 bases, with 16 bases between them. CDR1 is SGDLS and CDR2 is YYNGEE in the germline V gene. In DNA form, the CDR3 reads TGTGCCAGCAGCGTAATAGCCGGGACCGGGAAAGAGACCCAGTACTTC. It specifies CASSVIAGTGKETQYF.

The rearrangement uses TRBV6-5 and TRBJ1-2; 7 nucleotides match TRBD1. This CDR3 spans 13 amino acids. V gave up 6 bases and J gave up 7 bases; unmatched junction bases: 8. Germline V gene lookup returns CDR1 MNHEY and CDR2 SVGAGI. The CDR3 DNA follows: TGTGCCAGCAGGAACGACAGGGTGGCTGGCTACACCTTC. Residues: CASRNDRVAGYTF.

This rearrangement joins TRBV2 to TRBJ1-1, with 7 bases lining up with TRBD1. Unmatched junction bases numbered 8, after V lost 6 bases and J lost 7 bases. The germline gives CDR1 SNHLY, CDR2 FYNNEI. This CDR3 is 13 amino acids long. Here the CDR3 reads CASSVIGDSEAFF. The CDR3, as DNA: TGTGCCAGCAGCGTGATTGGGGACAGTGAAGCTTTCTTT.

The chain joins TRBV5-5 to TRBJ2-7; D unresolved. Trimming shortened V by 1 base and J by 3 bases, and 11 bases separated the two germline ends. CDR1 and CDR2 (germline): SGHKS, YYEKEE (reference sequence). The length of the CDR3 is 14 residues. For the CDR3, the DNA is TGTGCCAGCAGCTTGCTGCCAGCCTACTACGAGCAGTACTTC. This encodes CASSLLPAYYEQYF.

This chain links TRBV15 with TRBJ2-3; 9 bases fit TRBD1. The V segment lost 1 base and the J segment 2 bases; nucleotides outside the gene matches: 4. Germline-derived CDR1 and CDR2 are LNHNV and YYDKDF (reference sequence). This CDR3 spans 16 amino acids. Written as DNA, the CDR3 is TGTGCCACCAGCAGAGGGACAGGGGCGAACACAGATACGCAGTATTTT. This codes for CATSRGTGANTDTQYF.

V and J are TRBV10-3 and TRBJ1-2; D call uncertain. Germline V gene data show CDR1 as ENHRY and CDR2 as SYGVKD. The germline V and J ends were trimmed by 2 bases and 8 bases, with 15 bases remaining between them. The CDR3 sequence is 14 residues long. In nucleotides, the CDR3 is TGTGCCATCAGTGAGCATATTCTGACCGGGGGCTACACCTTC. Protein sequence: CAISEHILTGGYTF.

This chain joins TRBV9 and TRBJ1-5, with D uncertain. Trimming cost V 2 bases and J 9 bases, with 12 bases left between them. The CDR3 is 13 amino acids. Germline loops: CDR1 SGDLS, CDR2 YYNGEE. CDR3 loop: CASSVGDFGPQHF. The DNA of the CDR3 is TGTGCCAGCAGCGTCGGGGATTTCGGGCCCCAGCATTTT.